These 9 T cell receptor beta chains share one sample of origin, sequenced in a study of blood T cell repertoires in COVID-19. Assay used: immunoSEQ multiplex PCR; TCRdb lists only in-frame clones, some missing. The sample lists approximately 390,000 clones; approximately 87% were seen once. Material: peripheral blood. These receptors were obtained from a woman aged 55-75 years with COVID-19, enrolled during active disease.

The chain carries TRBV15 and TRBJ2-7; 8 positions match TRBD1. The CDR3 covers 16 residues. V was clipped by 0 bases and J by 2 bases; unmatched bases: 6. Germline CDR1 and CDR2: LNHNV and YYDKDF (reference sequence). The CDR3 coding sequence is TGTGCCACCAGCAGAGATGGTACAGGGGGTACCTACGAGCAGTACTTC. It translates to CATSRDGTGGTYEQYF.

About this clone: Within the sample, other DNA sequences also encode this same CDR3. The genes are TRBV5-1 and TRBJ1-2, with D perhaps TRBD1 (6 bases). Looked up from germline, CDR1 is SGHRS and CDR2 is YFSETQ. The CDR3 is 13 residues long. V was pared by 4 bases and J by 4 bases, with 11 bases between. Here the CDR3 reads CASSLDSGYGYTF. The CDR3 DNA follows: TGCGCCAGCAGCCTGGACAGCGGCTATGGCTACACCTTC.

The V and J genes are TRBV5-1 and TRBJ2-7, with D possibly TRBD2 on 5 matching bases. The CDR3 is 14 residues long. V was trimmed by 0 bases and J by 3 bases, leaving 10 bases between them. Germline CDR1 is SGHRS and CDR2 is YFSETQ. The DNA of the CDR3 is TGCGCCAGCAGCTTGGGCAACAGCGGCTACGAGCAGTACTTC. This codes for CASSLGNSGYEQYF.

This clone has more than one count but fewer than ten. V is TRBV5-4 and J is TRBJ2-1, with 11 bases that match TRBD1. The CDR3 consists of 17 residues. Germline V lookup: CDR1 SGHNT, CDR2 YYREEE (reference sequence). V lost 2 bases and J lost 8; bases outside the gene matches: 12. The CDR3 loop reads CASSLLSGTGGGYEQFF. Here the CDR3 DNA reads TGTGCCAGCAGCTTATTAAGTGGGACAGGGGGAGGCTATGAGCAGTTCTTC.

The chain recombines TRBV28 with TRBJ1-4; possibly TRBD1 for D (6 bases). The CDR3 covers 15 residues. Germline V gene data show CDR1 as MDHEN and CDR2 as SYDVKM. Deletions cut 7 bases from V and 7 bases from J, with 19 bases between. CDR3 coding DNA: TGTGCCAGCACCGGTAGGGACACCGTTTTTGAAAAACTGTTTTTT. It translates to CASTGRDTVFEKLFF. Variable domain in full (rest from reference TRBV28 and TRBJ1-4): DVKVTQSSRYLVKRTGEKVFLECVQDMDHENMFWYRQDPGLGLRLIYFSYDVKMKEKGDIPEGYSVSREKKERFSLILESASTNQTSMYLCASTGRDTVFEKLFFGSGTQLSVL.

V usage is TRBV2 and J usage is TRBJ2-3; TRBD2 matches 12 bases. The V segment lost 7 bases and the J segment 2 bases; nucleotides outside the gene matches: 7. The CDR3 totals 16 residues. Germline V gene lookup returns CDR1 SNHLY and CDR2 FYNNEI. The CDR3 DNA reads TGTGCCAGCATGAGGCTAGCGGGGGGGTACACAGATACGCAGTATTTT. As protein: CASMRLAGGYTDTQYF. Filled out from reference TRBV2 and TRBJ2-3, the complete variable domain reads EPEVTQTPSHQVTQMGQEVILRCVPISNHLYFYWYRQILGQKVEFLVSFYNNEISEKSEIFDDQFSVERPDGSNFTLKIRSTKLEDSAMYFCASMRLAGGYTDTQYFGPGTRLTVL.

V and J are TRBV18 and TRBJ2-5; 8 nucleotides match TRBD2. Per germline, CDR1 KGHSH and CDR2 LQKENI. CDR3 length equals 14 residues. V gave up 6 bases and J gave up 5 bases; unmatched junction bases: 8. The CDR3 sequence: CASSLTGGLETQYF. CDR3 DNA sequence: TGTGCCAGCTCTCTGACGGGAGGGTTGGAGACCCAGTACTTC.

The chain recombines TRBV4-2 with TRBJ1-1; D not resolved. CDR3 length: 16 amino acids. With 0 bases removed from V and 7 bases from J, the gap between germline ends came to 18 bases. Germline CDR1 and CDR2: LGHNA and YNFKEQ. CDR3 nucleotides: TGTGCCAGCAGCCAAGATTCTCTTGGTTCGGGGAGTGAAGCTTTCTTT. Its protein product is CASSQDSLGSGSEAFF.

The chain uses TRBV5-4 and TRBJ2-3, with 11 bases lining up with TRBD2. Germline V gives CDR1 SGHNT, CDR2 YYREEE (reference sequence). The CDR3 has 15 residues. The V segment lost 4 bases and the J segment 0 bases; nucleotides outside the gene matches: 1. The CDR3 reads CASSVAGGSTDTQYF. In DNA form, the CDR3 reads TGTGCCAGCAGCGTAGCGGGGGGGAGCACAGATACGCAGTATTTT.